A single TCR beta chain is shown here with its context. The target antigen is unknown. Sample time point: sample taken at primary tumor resection. Whole RNA from tumor, nontumor lung or frozen PBMC was sequenced unsorted. TCR cDNA molecules each had a unique molecular identifier. TCRdb passed the 5' RACE reads through MiXCR, listing each CDR3 protein once. The table shows 40,000 to 50,000 distinct CDR3 sequences, with around 7.6% occurring only once. This specimen belongs to a study of spatial heterogeneity in lung cancer. The study, taken as a whole, reports: TCRs found ubiquitously expanded in tumor appeared in blood more at resection than at follow-up.

The CDR3 loop spans 15 amino acids. Germline V lookup: CDR1 MNHEY, CDR2 SVGAGI. Trimming removed 2 bases from V and 5 bases from J, with 15 bases in between. Source: PBMCs, taken at surgery. The V and J genes are TRBV6-5 and TRBJ2-5; no definite D call. The TCR originated in a female donor with early-stage non-small cell lung cancer. In DNA form, the CDR3 reads TGTGCCAGCAGTTACAGGGATCCGACTCATGAGACCCAGTACTTC. It codes for CASSYRDPTHETQYF.